The rows below give T cell receptor beta chains drawn from one sample of a study of T cells in Graves' hyperthyroidism and ophthalmopathy. TCRdb passed the multiplex PCR reads through MiXCR, listing each CDR3 protein once. Altogether a few hundred thousand distinct CDR3 sequences are present, more than 45% being singletons, with the ten largest covering more than 7%. The sequencing sample was made of peripheral blood or thyroid tissue (not recorded which). Receptor source: a woman aged 18-30 years with Graves' hyperthyroidism. Both conserved end residues are part of each CDR3. The D gene is left open where the match is weak. The size of a clone is reported for some rows only, either as once, few or many, or as a class for expanded clones.

v_gene	j_gene	abundance	d_gene	CDR3aa
TRBV7-9	TRBJ1-4	many	-	CASSYGTLNEKLFF
TRBV7-8	TRBJ2-7	-	TRBD2	CASSRWTSASYEQYF
TRBV15	TRBJ2-7	-	TRBD2	CATSRVMLGLGFNEQYF
TRBV7-9	TRBJ2-7	-	-	CASSLEAGRINEQYF
TRBV2	TRBJ1-2	-	TRBD1	CASSARGTENYGYTF
TRBV7-2	TRBJ2-7	-	TRBD2	CASSLVPPGLAFLQQYF
TRBV7-9	TRBJ2-7	few	-	CASSSRGVTGPLYEQYF
TRBV15	TRBJ1-4	-	TRBD1	CATSRAGQVNEKLFF
TRBV20-1	TRBJ2-7	many	TRBD2	CSARGGTSGSNEQYF
TRBV24-1	TRBJ2-7	-	TRBD1	CATSDRTGGSYEQYF
TRBV10-3	TRBJ2-2	-	TRBD2	CARLAGGPGELFF
TRBV12-3/TRBV12-4	TRBJ2-6	many	TRBD1	CASSETGTGVYSGANVLTF
TRBV12-3/TRBV12-4	TRBJ1-5	-	TRBD1	CASSQTGGRDSNQPQHF
TRBV24-1	TRBJ2-2	many	-	CATSDLGGNTGELFF
TRBV11-2	TRBJ1-2	-	-	CASRITNYGYTF
TRBV12-3/TRBV12-4	TRBJ1-1	-	-	CAGSSDGWNTEAFF
TRBV7-9	TRBJ2-7	many	-	CASSSGTRFHYEQYF
TRBV30	TRBJ1-5	-	TRBD1	CAWSAGQGVGRPQHF
TRBV24-1	TRBJ2-3	few	TRBD2	CATSDLGLAGNTDTQYF
TRBV20-1	TRBJ2-3	-	TRBD2	CSANSGTSISTDTQYF
TRBV4-1	TRBJ1-4	many	-	CASSQDSGATNEKLFF
TRBV29-1	TRBJ2-2	-	TRBD1	CSVFDRERMFLTNRGKLFF
TRBV3-1	TRBJ2-7	-	-	CASSQGTLGKMIYEQYF